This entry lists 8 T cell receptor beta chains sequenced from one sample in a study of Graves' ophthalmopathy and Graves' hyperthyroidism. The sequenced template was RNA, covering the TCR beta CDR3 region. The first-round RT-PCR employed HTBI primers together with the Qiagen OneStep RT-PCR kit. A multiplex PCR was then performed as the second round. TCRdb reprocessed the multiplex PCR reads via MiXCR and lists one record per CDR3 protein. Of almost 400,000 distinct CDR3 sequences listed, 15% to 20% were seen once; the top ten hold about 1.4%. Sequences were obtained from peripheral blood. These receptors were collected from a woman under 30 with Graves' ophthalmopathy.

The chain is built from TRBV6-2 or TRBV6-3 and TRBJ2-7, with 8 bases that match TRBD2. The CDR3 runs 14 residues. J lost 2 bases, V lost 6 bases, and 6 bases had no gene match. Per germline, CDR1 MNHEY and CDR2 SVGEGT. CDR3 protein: CASRTSGPTYEQYF. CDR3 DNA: TGTGCCAGCAGAACTAGCGGCCCTACCTACGAGCAGTACTTC.

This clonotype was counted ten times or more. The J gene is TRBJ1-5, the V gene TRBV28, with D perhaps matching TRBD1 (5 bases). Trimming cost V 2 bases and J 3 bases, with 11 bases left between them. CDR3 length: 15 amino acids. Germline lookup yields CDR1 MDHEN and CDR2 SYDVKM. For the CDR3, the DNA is TGTGCCAGCAGTTTAGAGGACACCTTCAATCAGCCCCAGCATTTT. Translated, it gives CASSLEDTFNQPQHF.

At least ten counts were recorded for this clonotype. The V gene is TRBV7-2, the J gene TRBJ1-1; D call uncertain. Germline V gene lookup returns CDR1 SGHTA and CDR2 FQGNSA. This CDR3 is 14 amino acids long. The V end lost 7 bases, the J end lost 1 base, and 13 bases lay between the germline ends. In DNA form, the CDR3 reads TGTGCCAGCAAAAGCGTTGGCGCGAACACTGAAGCTTTCTTT. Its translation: CASKSVGANTEAFF.

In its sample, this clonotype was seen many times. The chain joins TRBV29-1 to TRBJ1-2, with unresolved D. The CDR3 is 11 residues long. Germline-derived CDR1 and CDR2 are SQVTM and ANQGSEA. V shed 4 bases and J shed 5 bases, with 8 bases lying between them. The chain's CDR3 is CSVVLPYGYTF. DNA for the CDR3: TGCAGCGTTGTACTCCCATATGGCTACACCTTC.

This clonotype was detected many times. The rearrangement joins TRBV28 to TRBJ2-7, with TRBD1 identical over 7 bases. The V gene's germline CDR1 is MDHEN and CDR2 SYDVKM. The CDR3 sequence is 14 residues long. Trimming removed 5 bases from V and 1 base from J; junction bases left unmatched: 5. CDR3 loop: CASSTRQGSYEQYF. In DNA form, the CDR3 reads TGTGCCAGCAGTACCCGACAGGGATCCTACGAGCAGTACTTC.

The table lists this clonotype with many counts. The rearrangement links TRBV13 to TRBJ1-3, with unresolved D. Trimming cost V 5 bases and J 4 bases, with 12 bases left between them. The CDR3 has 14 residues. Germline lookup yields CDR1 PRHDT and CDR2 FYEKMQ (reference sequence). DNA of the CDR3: TGTGCCAGCAGCCCAGATGGGCTAGGAAACACCATATATTTT. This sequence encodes CASSPDGLGNTIYF.

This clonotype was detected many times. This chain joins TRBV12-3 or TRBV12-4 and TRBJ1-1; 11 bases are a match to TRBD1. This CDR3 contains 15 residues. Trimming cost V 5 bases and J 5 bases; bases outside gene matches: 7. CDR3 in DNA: TGTGCCAGCAGTGGGGGACAGGGGGGGTGGACTGAAGCTTTCTTT. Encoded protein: CASSGGQGGWTEAFF.

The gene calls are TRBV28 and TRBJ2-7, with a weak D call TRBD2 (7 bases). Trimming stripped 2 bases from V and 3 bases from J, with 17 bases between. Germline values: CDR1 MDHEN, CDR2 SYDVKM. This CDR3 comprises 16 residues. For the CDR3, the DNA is TGTGCCAGCAGTTTACCCCAAGGGGGGAGGGTCTACGAGCAGTACTTC. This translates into CASSLPQGGRVYEQYF.